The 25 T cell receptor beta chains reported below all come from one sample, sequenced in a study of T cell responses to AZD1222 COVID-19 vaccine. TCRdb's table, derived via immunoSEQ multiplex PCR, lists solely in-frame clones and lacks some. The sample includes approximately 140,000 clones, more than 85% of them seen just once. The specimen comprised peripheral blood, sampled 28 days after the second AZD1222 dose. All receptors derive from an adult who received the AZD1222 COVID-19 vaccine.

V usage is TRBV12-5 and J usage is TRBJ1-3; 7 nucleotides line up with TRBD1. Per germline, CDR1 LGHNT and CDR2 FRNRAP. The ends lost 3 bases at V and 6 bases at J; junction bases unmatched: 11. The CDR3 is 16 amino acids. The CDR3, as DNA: TGTGCTAGTGGTTTCCTCCGGGACAGACATTCAAACACCATATATTTT. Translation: CASGFLRDRHSNTIYF.

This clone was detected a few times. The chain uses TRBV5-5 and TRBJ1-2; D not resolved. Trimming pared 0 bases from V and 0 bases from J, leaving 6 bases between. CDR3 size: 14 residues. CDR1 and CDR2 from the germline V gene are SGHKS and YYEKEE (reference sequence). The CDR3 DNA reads TGTGCCAGCAGCTTGGCGGACCCTAACTATGGCTACACCTTC. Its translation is CASSLADPNYGYTF.

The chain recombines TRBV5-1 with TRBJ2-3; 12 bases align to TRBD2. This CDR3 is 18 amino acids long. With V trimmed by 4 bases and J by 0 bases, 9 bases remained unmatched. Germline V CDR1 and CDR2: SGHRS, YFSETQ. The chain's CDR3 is CASSRLAGGTRSTDTQYF. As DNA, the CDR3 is TGCGCCAGCAGCCGTCTAGCGGGGGGGACTCGTAGCACAGATACGCAGTATTTT.

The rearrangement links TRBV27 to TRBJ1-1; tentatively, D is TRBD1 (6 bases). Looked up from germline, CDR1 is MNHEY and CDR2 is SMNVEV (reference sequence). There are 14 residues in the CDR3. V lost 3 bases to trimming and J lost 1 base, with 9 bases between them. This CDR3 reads CASSFGQTNTEAFF. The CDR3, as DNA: TGTGCCAGCAGTTTTGGACAGACGAACACTGAAGCTTTCTTT.

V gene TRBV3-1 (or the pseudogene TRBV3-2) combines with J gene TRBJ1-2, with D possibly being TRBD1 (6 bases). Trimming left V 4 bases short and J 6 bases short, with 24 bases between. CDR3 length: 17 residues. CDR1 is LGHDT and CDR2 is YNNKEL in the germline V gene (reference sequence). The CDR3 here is CASSPSKSWGLWDGYTF. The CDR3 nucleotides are TGTGCCAGCAGCCCCTCCAAGTCGTGGGGGCTCTGGGATGGCTACACCTTC.

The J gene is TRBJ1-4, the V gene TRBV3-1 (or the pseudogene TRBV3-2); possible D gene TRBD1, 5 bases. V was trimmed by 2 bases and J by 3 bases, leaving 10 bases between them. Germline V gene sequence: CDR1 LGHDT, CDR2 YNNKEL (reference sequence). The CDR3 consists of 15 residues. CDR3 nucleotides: TGTGCCAGCAGCCAAAGACGACAGCCTAATGAAAAACTGTTTTTT. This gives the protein CASSQRRQPNEKLFF.

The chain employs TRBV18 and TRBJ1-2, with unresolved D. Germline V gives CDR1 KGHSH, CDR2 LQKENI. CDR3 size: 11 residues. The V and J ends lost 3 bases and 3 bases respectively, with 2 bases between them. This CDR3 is CASSPDYGYTF. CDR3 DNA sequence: TGTGCCAGCTCACCCGACTATGGCTACACCTTC.

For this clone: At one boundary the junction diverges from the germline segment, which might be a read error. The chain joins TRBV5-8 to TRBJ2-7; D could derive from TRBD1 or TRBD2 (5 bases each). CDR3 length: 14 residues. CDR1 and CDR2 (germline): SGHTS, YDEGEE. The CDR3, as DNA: TGTGCCAGCAGCTTGGCTAGTCGGACAACCTCTGGGGGCTTC. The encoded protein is CASSLASRTTSGGF.

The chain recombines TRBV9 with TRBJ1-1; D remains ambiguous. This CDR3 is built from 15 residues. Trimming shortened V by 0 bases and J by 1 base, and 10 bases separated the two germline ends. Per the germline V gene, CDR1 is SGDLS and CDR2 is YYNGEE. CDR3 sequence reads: CASSVDLTTNTEAFF. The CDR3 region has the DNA TGTGCCAGCAGCGTAGATCTCACAACGAACACTGAAGCTTTCTTT. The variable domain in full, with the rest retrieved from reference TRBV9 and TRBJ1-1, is DSGVTQTPKHLITATGQRVTLRCSPRSGDLSVYWYQQSLDQGLQFLIQYYNGEERAKGNILERFSAQQFPDLHSELNLSSLELGDSALYFCASSVDLTTNTEAFFGQGTRLTVV.

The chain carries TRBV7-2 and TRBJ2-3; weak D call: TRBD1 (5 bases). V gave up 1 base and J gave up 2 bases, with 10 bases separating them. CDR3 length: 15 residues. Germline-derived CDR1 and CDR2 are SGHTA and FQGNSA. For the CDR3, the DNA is TGTGCCAGCAGCTTAGGACCAGGGTCCACAGATACGCAGTATTTT. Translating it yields CASSLGPGSTDTQYF.

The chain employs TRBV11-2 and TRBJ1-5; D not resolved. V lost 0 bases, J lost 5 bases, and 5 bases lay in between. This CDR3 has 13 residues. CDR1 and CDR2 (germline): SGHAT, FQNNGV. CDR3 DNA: TGTGCCAGCAGCTTAGATGGGGATCAGCCCCAGCATTTT. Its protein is CASSLDGDQPQHF.

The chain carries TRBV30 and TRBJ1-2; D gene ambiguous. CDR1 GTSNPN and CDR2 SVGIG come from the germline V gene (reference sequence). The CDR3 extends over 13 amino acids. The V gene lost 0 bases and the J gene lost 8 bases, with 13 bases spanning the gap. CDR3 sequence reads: CAWSVGGDTGYTF. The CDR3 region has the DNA TGTGCCTGGAGTGTTGGCGGTGATACCGGCTACACCTTC.

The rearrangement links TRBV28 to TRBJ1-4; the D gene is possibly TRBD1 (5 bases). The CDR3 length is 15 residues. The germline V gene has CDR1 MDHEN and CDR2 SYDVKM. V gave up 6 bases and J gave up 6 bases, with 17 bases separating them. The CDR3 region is CASSPPGALDEKLFF. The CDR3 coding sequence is TGTGCCAGCAGCCCACCCGGGGCTTTAGATGAAAAACTGTTTTTT.

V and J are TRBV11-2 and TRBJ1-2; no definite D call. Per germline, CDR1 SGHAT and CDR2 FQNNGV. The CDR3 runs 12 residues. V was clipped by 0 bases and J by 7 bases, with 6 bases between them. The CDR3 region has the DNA TGTGCCAGCAGCTTAGATCGGGGTGGCTACACCTTC. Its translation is CASSLDRGGYTF. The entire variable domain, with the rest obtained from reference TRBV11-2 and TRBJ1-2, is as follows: EAGVAQSPRYKIIEKRQSVAFWCNPISGHATLYWYQQILGQGPKLLIQFQNNGVVDDSQLPKDRFSAERLKGVDSTLKIQPAKLEDSAVYLCASSLDRGGYTFGSGTRLTVV.

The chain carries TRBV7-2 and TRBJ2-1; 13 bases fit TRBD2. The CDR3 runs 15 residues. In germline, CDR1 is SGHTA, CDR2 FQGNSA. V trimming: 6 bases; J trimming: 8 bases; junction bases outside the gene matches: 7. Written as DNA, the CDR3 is TGTGCCAGCAGTAAAGGACTAGCGGGAGTGGATGAGCAGTTCTTC. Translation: CASSKGLAGVDEQFF.

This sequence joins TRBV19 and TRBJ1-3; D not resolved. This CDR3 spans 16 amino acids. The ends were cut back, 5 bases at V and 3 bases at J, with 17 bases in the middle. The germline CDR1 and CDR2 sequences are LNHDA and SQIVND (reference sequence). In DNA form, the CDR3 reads TGTGCCAGTAGTGGCCGGGCAGAACGATTTGGAAACACCATATATTTT. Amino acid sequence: CASSGRAERFGNTIYF.

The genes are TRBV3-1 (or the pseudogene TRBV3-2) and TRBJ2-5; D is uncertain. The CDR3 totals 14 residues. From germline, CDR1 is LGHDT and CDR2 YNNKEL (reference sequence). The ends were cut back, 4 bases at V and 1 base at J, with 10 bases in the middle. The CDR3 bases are TGTGCCAGCAGCCTAACCCTGGCCCAAGAGACCCAGTACTTC. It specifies CASSLTLAQETQYF.

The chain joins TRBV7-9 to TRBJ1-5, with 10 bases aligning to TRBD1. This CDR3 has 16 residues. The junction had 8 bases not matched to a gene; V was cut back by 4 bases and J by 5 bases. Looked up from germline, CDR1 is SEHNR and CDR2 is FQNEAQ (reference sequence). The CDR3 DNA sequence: TGTGCCAGCAGCTCCTCCGGGACAGGGGACCATCAGCCCCAGCATTTT. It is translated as CASSSSGTGDHQPQHF. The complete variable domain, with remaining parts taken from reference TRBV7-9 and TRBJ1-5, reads DTGVSQNPRHKITKRGQNVTFRCDPISEHNRLYWYRQTLGQGPEFLTYFQNEAQLEKSRLLSDRFSAERPKGSFSTLEIQRTEQGDSAMYLCASSSSGTGDHQPQHFGDGTRLSIL.

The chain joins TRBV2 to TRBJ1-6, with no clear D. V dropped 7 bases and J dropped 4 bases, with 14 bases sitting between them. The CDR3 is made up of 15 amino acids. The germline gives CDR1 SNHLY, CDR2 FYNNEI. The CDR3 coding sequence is TGTGCCAGCACGAATCAGGCGAGTTATAATTCACCCCTCCACTTT. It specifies CASTNQASYNSPLHF.

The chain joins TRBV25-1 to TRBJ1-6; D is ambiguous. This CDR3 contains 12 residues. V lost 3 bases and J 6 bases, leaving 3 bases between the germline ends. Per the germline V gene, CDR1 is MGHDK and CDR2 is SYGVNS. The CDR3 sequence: CASSDGNSPLHF. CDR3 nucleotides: TGTGCCAGCAGTGACGGTAATTCACCCCTCCACTTT.

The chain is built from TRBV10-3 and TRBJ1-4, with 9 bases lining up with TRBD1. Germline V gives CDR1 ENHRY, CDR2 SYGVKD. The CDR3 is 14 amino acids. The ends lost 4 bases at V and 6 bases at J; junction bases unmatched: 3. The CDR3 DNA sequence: TGTGCCATCAGTGGGACAGGGGTGGATGAAAAACTGTTTTTT. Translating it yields CAISGTGVDEKLFF.

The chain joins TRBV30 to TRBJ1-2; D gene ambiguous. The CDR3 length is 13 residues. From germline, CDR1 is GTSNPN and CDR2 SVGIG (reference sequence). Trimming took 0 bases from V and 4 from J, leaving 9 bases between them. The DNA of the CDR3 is TGTGCCTGGAGTGTAGTAAGGCTCTATGGCTACACCTTC. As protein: CAWSVVRLYGYTF.

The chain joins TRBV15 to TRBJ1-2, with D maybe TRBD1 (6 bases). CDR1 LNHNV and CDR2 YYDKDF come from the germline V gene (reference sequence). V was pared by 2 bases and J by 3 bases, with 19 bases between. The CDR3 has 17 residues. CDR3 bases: TGTGCCACCAGCAGAACCATGGGGGCGGTGGGGGACTATGGCTACACCTTC. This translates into CATSRTMGAVGDYGYTF.

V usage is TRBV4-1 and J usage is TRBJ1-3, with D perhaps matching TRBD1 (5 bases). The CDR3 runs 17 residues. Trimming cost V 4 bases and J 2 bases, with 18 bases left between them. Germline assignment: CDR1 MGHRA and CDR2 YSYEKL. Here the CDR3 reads CASSLNPLDSAGNTIYF. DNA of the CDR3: TGCGCCAGCAGCCTTAACCCTCTTGACAGCGCTGGAAACACCATATATTTT.

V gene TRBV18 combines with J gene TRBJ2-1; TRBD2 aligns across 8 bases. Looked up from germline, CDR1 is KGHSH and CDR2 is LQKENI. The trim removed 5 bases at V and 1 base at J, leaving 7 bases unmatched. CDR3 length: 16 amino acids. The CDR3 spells CASSSFSGTSYNEQFF. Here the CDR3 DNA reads TGTGCCAGCTCATCATTTAGCGGGACTTCCTACAATGAGCAGTTCTTC.